The clone carrying this TCR beta chain showed up just a few times. The sample's treatment: treatment-naive control, cytoreductive nephrectomy. This entry belongs to a study of radiation and T cells in renal cell carcinoma. This table comes from immunoSEQ multiplex PCR, and its TCRdb copy is limited to in-frame clones, with some not included. The sample carries approximately 12,000 clones, approximately 62% recorded once. The V and J ends lost 6 bases and 7 bases, in that order; junction bases with no gene match: 6. The CDR3 has 14 amino acids. Germline CDR1 is LNHDA and CDR2 is SQIVND (reference sequence).

Here the sequenced sample was tumor tissue, taken from a patient whose treatment was nephrectomy without radiotherapy. V and J are TRBV19 and TRBJ2-3; 11 positions agree with TRBD1. This clonotype was sampled from a woman older than 75 with renal cell carcinoma. The CDR3 loop is CASRGQGAGNTQYF. The DNA for the CDR3 is TGTGCCAGTAGAGGACAGGGGGCGGGTAATACGCAGTATTTT.